This TCR beta chain was retrieved from a study of vaccination and CD4 T cells after COVID-19. This sample's treatment: roughly nine-day PBMC culture with coronavirus spike peptide pools or control peptides (ViraFEST assay). The CDR3 totals 16 residues. CDR1 and CDR2 (germline): SGDLS, YYNGEE. The V and J ends lost 4 bases and 0 bases, in that order; junction bases with no gene match: 6. Sequencing of DNA taken from cultured CD4+ T cells relied on the Oncomine TCR Beta short-read assay. The genomic DNA was obtained from cultured CD4+ T cells by extraction with the QIAamp micro DNA kit. TCRdb analysed the PCR reads with MiXCR anew, one entry per CDR3 protein. The table lists under 5,000 distinct CDR3 sequences, 14% of them singletons. Details on this clonotype: Its antigen is unidentified.

V and J are TRBV9 and TRBJ1-1; 10 positions match TRBD1. The source is a human donor who had recovered from COVID-19. Material: CD4+ T cells from blood, cultured in vitro. DNA of the CDR3: TGTGCCAGCAGCAGACAGGGGGCTACCCTGAACACTGAAGCTTTCTTT. Translated, it gives CASSRQGATLNTEAFF.